The entry that follows covers one T cell receptor (beta chain) sequence. This sample was included in a study of cytomegalovirus exposure and HLA in healthy donors. With 8 bases clipped from V and 4 bases from J, the junction kept 13 bases outside the gene matches. In germline, CDR1 is SGDLS, CDR2 YYNGEE. The length of the CDR3 is 15 residues. Sequencing used immunoSEQ multiplex PCR; TCRdb keeps in-frame clones, though not all of them. The table has about 66,000 clones, approximately 96% seen once. This sequence was found in a woman in her late teens or twenties in good health and CMV-seropositive. The chain recombines TRBV9 with TRBJ1-1; 8 positions match TRBD1. Sequenced sample: PBMCs. The CDR3 protein is CASSPAGTGTTEAFF. CDR3 sequence (DNA): TGTGCCAGTAGCCCAGCTGGGACAGGAACCACTGAAGCTTTCTTT. The entire variable domain, with the rest obtained from reference TRBV9 and TRBJ1-1, is as follows: DSGVTQTPKHLITATGQRVTLRCSPRSGDLSVYWYQQSLDQGLQFLIQYYNGEERAKGNILERFSAQQFPDLHSELNLSSLELGDSALYFCASSPAGTGTTEAFFGQGTRLTVV.